This T cell receptor beta chain was retrieved from a study of CD8+ T cells in alopecia areata. For the study at large: Treatment comprised oral tofacitinib, 5 to 10 mg twice daily, in treated patients. Study-wide points: More clonal than normal scalp was lesional scalp, particularly alopecia totalis/universalis. Alphabeta T cells residing in normal skin are also sequenced in scalp samples.

The sample's treatment: oral pan-JAK inhibitor, 5-10 mg twice daily. Alopecia areata patients had lesional scalp punch biopsies and peripheral blood taken from them. Following extraction, RNA underwent reverse transcription to cDNA, which served as the sequencing template. Produced via immunoSEQ multiplex PCR; TCRdb's table is partial and in-frame only. The data contain roughly 120,000 clones, roughly 58% of them singletons. This clone was observed a handful of times. The antigen remains unidentified. V shed 5 bases and J shed 3 bases, with 14 bases lying between them. The CDR3 is 13 residues long. The V gene's germline CDR1 is SQVTM and CDR2 ANQGSEA.

The source was CD8+ T cells sorted from blood, collected at week 4, from a patient treated with tofacitinib. The chain joins TRBV29-1 to TRBJ2-7; D is uncertain. The sequence derives from a human donor with alopecia areata. The CDR3 nucleotides are TGCAGCGTTCAATCCCAGCAGAGCTACGAGCAGTACTTC. It translates to CSVQSQQSYEQYF.